The present TCR beta chain was sequenced within a study of neurological immune-mediated disorders. This clonotype came up many times. The CDR3 loop spans 16 amino acids. V was trimmed by 5 bases and J by 0 bases, leaving 14 bases between them. TCRdb called the 5' RACE reads again in MiXCR, with one record for every CDR3 protein. The sample consists of roughly 75,000 distinct CDR3 sequences, approximately 15% of them appearing once. Time point specified: longitudinal time-point 1 (baseline). This sequence was found in a female donor with HTLV-1-associated myelopathy (HAM/TSP). Sequenced input: PBMCs. The gene calls are TRBV12-3 or TRBV12-4 and TRBJ1-5; possibly TRBD1 for D (6 bases). The CDR3 here is CASSPRDIDSNQPQHF. The CDR3 coding sequence is TGTGCCAGCAGTCCCCGGGACATAGATAGCAATCAGCCCCAGCATTTT.